What follows is one T cell receptor beta chain and its context. Its specificity is not known. The data derive from a study of graft-versus-host responses after intestinal transplantation. Study information: Tacrolimus plus steroids were given to all recipients for about three years, preceded by anti-thymocyte globulin induction.

Findings and limits, study-wide: An association linked early post-transplant HvG declines with peak circulating GvH clone levels. Marrow from the recipient contained GvH clones, some of which had appeared first in ileum or blood.

The protocol was immunoSEQ multiplex PCR, while the TCRdb copy is restricted to in-frame clones and leaves out a portion. This sample has roughly 85,000 clones, with around 93% found just once. There are 16 residues in the CDR3. In germline, CDR1 is SGHNT, CDR2 YYREEE (reference sequence). V lost 4 bases to trimming and J lost 0 bases, with 14 bases between them. The chain recombines TRBV5-4 with TRBJ2-1, with D perhaps TRBD1 or TRBD2 (5 bases each). This TCR was recovered from a human donor who was the organ donor for an intestinal transplant. The specimen was unstimulated CD8+ T cells sorted from spleen or lymph node cells, collected before transplant. CDR3 loop: CASSGRDESSYNEQFF. The CDR3 region has the DNA TGTGCCAGCAGCGGCCGGGACGAGAGCTCCTACAATGAGCAGTTCTTC.